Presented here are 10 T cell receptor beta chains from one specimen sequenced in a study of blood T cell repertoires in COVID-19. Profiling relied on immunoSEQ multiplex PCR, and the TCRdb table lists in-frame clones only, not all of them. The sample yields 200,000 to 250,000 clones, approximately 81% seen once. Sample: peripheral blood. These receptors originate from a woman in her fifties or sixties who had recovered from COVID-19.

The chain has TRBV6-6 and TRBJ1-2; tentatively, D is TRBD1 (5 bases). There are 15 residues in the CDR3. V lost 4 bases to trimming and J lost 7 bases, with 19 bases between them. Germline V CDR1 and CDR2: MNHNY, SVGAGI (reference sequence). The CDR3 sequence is CASSSSGGRGSGYTF. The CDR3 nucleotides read TGTGCCAGCAGTTCCTCGGGGGGACGGGGTAGTGGCTACACCTTC.

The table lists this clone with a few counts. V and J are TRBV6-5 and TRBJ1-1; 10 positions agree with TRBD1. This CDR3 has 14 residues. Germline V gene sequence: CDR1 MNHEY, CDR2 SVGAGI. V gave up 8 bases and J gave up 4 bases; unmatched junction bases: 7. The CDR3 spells CASGDRGLSTEAFF. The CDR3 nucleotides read TGTGCCAGCGGGGACAGGGGATTGAGCACTGAAGCTTTCTTT.

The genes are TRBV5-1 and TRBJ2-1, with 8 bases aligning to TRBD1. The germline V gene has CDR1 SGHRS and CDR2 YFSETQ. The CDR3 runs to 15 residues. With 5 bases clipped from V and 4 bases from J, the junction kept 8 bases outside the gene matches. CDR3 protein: CASRPGQVGYNEQFF. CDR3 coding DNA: TGCGCCAGCAGGCCGGGACAGGTAGGATACAATGAGCAGTTCTTC.

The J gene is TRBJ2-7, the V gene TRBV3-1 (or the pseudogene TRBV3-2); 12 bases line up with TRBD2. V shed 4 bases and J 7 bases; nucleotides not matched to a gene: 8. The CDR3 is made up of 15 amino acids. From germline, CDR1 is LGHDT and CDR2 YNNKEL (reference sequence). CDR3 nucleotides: TGTGCCAGCAGCCGGGCTAGCGGGGGGGCTGAAGAGCAGTACTTC. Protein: CASSRASGGAEEQYF.

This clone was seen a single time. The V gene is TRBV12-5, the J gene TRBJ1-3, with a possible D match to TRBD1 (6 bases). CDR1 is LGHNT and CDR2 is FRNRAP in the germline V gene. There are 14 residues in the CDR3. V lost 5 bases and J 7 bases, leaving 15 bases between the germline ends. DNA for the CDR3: TGTGCTAGTGGTAGTAACAGGGACGGGAACACCATATATTTT. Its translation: CASGSNRDGNTIYF.

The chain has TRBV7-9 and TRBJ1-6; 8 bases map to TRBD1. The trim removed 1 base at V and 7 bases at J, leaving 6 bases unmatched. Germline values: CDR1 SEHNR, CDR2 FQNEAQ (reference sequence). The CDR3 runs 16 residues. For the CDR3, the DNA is TGTGCCAGCAGCTTAGGCCCACAGGGGGTAAATTCACCCCTCCACTTT. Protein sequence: CASSLGPQGVNSPLHF.

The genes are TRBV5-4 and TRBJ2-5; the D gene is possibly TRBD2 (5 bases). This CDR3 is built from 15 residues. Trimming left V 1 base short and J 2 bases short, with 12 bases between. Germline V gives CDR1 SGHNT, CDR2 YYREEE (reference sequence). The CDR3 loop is CASSLKSGNQETQYF. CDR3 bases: TGTGCCAGCAGCTTGAAATCGGGAAATCAAGAGACCCAGTACTTC. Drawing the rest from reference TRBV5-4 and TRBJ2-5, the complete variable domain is ETGVTQSPTHLIKTRGQQVTLRCSSQSGHNTVSWYQQALGQGPQFIFQYYREEENGRGNFPPRFSGLQFPNYSSELNVNALELDDSALYLCASSLKSGNQETQYFGPGTRLLVL.

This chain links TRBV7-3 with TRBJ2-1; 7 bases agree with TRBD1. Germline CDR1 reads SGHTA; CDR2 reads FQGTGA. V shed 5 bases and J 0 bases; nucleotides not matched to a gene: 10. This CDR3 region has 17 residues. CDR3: CASSVSPGGSSYNEQFF. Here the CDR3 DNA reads TGTGCCAGCAGCGTAAGCCCAGGGGGAAGCTCCTACAATGAGCAGTTCTTC.

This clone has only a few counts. The CDR3 here is CASSFIRGDEQFF. The CDR3 nucleotides read TGTGCCAGCAGCTTTATCAGGGGCGATGAGCAGTTCTTC. This chain joins TRBV13 and TRBJ2-1; tentative D call: TRBD1 (6 bases). This CDR3 has 13 amino acids. V shed 3 bases and J shed 8 bases, with 11 bases lying between them. CDR1 PRHDT and CDR2 FYEKMQ come from the germline V gene (reference sequence).

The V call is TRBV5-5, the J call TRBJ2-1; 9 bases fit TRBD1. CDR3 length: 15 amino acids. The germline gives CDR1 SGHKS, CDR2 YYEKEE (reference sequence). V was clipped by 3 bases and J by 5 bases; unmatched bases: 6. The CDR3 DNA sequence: TGTGCCAGCAGCTCACCGGGACAGGGCGACAATGAGCAGTTCTTC. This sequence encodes CASSSPGQGDNEQFF.